This T cell receptor (beta chain) was identified during a study of T cells in Graves' hyperthyroidism and ophthalmopathy. Researchers took RNA transcripts and amplified the TCR beta CDR3 regions from them. The HTBI set primed first-round TCR CDR3 RT-PCR. TCRdb used MiXCR to reprocess the multiplex PCR reads, holding one entry per CDR3 protein. Here the sample spans 250,000 to 300,000 distinct CDR3 sequences, roughly 15% being singletons. This clonotype was seen a handful of times. Sequencing was performed on blood. The origin of this receptor is a woman aged 40-49 years with Graves' hyperthyroidism that later progressed to Graves' ophthalmopathy.

CDR3 region: CASSLLSGRSYNEQFF. In DNA, the CDR3 is TGTGCCAGCAGCTTGCTTTCGGGAAGAAGCTACAATGAGCAGTTCTTC. This chain connects TRBV5-6 to TRBJ2-1, with D tentatively TRBD2 (5 bases). Germline CDR1 reads SGHDT; CDR2 reads YYEEEE. V was pared by 1 base and J by 3 bases, with 14 bases between. The CDR3 extends over 16 amino acids.